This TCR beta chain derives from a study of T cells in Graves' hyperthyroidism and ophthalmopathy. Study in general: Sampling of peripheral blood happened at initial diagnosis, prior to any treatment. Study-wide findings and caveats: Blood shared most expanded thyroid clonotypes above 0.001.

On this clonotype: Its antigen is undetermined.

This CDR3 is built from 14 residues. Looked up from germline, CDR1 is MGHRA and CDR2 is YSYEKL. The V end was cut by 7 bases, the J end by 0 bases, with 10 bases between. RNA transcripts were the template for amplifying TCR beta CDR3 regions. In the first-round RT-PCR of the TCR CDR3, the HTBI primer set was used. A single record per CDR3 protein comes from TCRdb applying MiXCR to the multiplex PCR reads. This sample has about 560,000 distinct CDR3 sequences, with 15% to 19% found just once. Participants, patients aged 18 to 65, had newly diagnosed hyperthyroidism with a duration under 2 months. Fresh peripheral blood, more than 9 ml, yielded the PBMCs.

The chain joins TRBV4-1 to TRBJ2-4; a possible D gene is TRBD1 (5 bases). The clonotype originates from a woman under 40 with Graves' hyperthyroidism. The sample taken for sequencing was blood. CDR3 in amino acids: CASKTALAKNIQYF. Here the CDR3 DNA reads TGCGCCAGCAAGACAGCCCTAGCCAAAAACATTCAGTACTTC.